Listed below are T cell receptor beta chains from one sample, sequenced in a study of molecular identifiers for immune sequencing clone quantification. MiXCR, applied by TCRdb to the PCR reads, yields one record per CDR3 protein. The data show nearly 650,000 distinct CDR3 sequences, around 25% seen once. Sequenced: naive CD8+ T cells from blood, with Jurkat cell RNA spiked in. The receptors stem from a human donor in good health. Some libraries in this study had Jurkat cell RNA spiked in. CDR3s include the opening cysteine and the closing phenylalanine or tryptophan. The order of the fields is D gene, clone size, V gene, J gene, CDR3 protein, CDR3 DNA. D genes are given only for firm matches. Clone size is given for some rows only: seen once, a few or many times, or a class if the clone is expanded.

>-|-|TRBV20-1|TRBJ1-5
CSARDGQGGRRAQHF
TGCAGTGCTAGAGATGGCCAGGGTGGCCGGAGAGCCCAGCATTTT
>TRBD2|-|TRBV13|TRBJ2-5
CASSLGREVSEQETQYF
TGTGCCAGCAGCTTAGGCCGGGAGGTGAGCGAGCAAGAGACCCAGTACTTC
>-|-|TRBV19|TRBJ1-1
CASSNPTQGRTEAFF
TGTGCCAGTAGTAACCCCACTCAAGGGCGGACTGAAGCTTTCTTT
>-|many|TRBV6-6|TRBJ1-2
CASSTWNLDYGYTF
TGTGCCAGCAGTACCTGGAACCTCGACTATGGCTACACCTTC
>TRBD1|-|TRBV5-5|TRBJ2-7
CASGLDWTGGGIEQYF
TGTGCCAGCGGCTTGGACTGGACAGGGGGCGGGATCGAGCAGTACTTC
>TRBD2|many|TRBV5-1|TRBJ2-3
CASSLSTSGETDTQYF
TGCGCCAGCAGCTTGTCTACTAGCGGGGAAACAGATACGCAGTATTTT
>-|few|TRBV5-5|TRBJ2-7
CASSLDRSGYKQYF
TGTGCCAGCAGCTTGGATCGGTCAGGGTATAAGCAGTACTTC
>TRBD2|many|TRBV24-1|TRBJ2-3
CATSDRTSGVTDTQYF
TGTGCCACCAGTGATAGGACTAGCGGGGTTACAGATACGCAGTATTTT
>-|many|TRBV20-1|TRBJ2-2
CSARDGITGELFF
TGCAGTGCTAGAGATGGCATCACCGGGGAGCTGTTTTTT
>-|few|TRBV20-1|TRBJ2-1
CSAANIYNEQFF
TGCAGTGCTGCCAACATCTACAATGAGCAGTTCTTC
>-|many|TRBV5-5|TRBJ2-5
CASIPSREWETQYF
TGTGCCAGCATCCCCAGCAGGGAATGGGAGACCCAGTACTTC
>-|many|TRBV27|TRBJ1-1
CASSLLSVNTEAFF
TGTGCCAGCAGTTTATTGTCTGTGAACACTGAAGCTTTCTTT
>-|-|TRBV27|TRBJ2-2
CASSPLLGGGGELFF
TGTGCCAGCAGTCCACTGTTAGGGGGAGGGGGGGAGCTGTTTTTT
>TRBD2|-|TRBV27|TRBJ2-1
CASSLTTSGALNEQFF
TGTGCCAGCAGTTTAACGACTAGCGGGGCTTTAAATGAGCAGTTCTTC
>-|many|TRBV12-3/TRBV12-4|TRBJ2-3
CASSFSGRPDTQYF
TGTGCCAGCAGTTTCTCAGGGCGACCAGATACGCAGTATTTT
>TRBD1|many|TRBV19|TRBJ2-7
CATSTGTGYEQYF
TGTGCCACCTCGACAGGGACCGGGTACGAGCAGTACTTC
>TRBD1|many|TRBV2|TRBJ2-5
CASSEYRGQETQYF
TGTGCCAGCAGTGAATACAGGGGCCAAGAGACCCAGTACTTC
>-|-|TRBV7-9|TRBJ2-7
CASSLVGGTASYEQYF
TGTGCCAGCAGCTTAGTTGGCGGGACGGCTTCCTACGAGCAGTACTTC